The 2 T cell receptor beta chains in this list originate from one sample, sequenced in a study of T cell responses to AZD1222 COVID-19 vaccine. TCRdb keeps only in-frame clones here, not all; method: immunoSEQ multiplex PCR. The table shows more than 100,000 clones, with about 85% occurring only once. The material sequenced was peripheral blood, taken on day 0 of AZD1222 vaccination. Receptors were obtained from an adult in good health.

The V and J genes are TRBV7-2 and TRBJ2-3, with a weak D call TRBD2 (6 bases). V was cut by 5 bases and J by 6 bases, with 15 bases left in between. CDR3 length: 14 amino acids. Germline loops: CDR1 SGHTA, CDR2 FQGNSA. The CDR3 protein is CASSDRAGADTQYF. In DNA form, the CDR3 reads TGTGCCAGCAGCGATAGAGCGGGTGCCGATACGCAGTATTTT.

This chain uses TRBV19 with TRBJ2-2; TRBD1 matches at 8 bases. V lost 7 bases and J lost 1; bases outside the gene matches: 8. Germline assignment: CDR1 LNHDA and CDR2 SQIVND (reference sequence). The length of the CDR3 is 16 residues. CDR3 sequence reads: CASTKSDRGNTGELFF. The CDR3 DNA is TGTGCCAGTACTAAGAGTGACAGGGGGAACACCGGGGAGCTGTTTTTT.